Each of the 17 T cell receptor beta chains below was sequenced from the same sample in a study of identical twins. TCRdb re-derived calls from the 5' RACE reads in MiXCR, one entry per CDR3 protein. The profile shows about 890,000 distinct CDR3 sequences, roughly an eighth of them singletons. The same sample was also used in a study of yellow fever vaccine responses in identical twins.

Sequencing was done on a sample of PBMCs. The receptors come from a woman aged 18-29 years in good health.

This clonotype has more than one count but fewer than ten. The DNA for the CDR3 is TGTGCCAGCAGTTACTCGTGGGACAGGGTCCGTGGCTACACCTTC. This sequence encodes CASSYSWDRVRGYTF. The V and J genes are TRBV6-2 or TRBV6-3 and TRBJ1-2, with 9 nucleotides matching TRBD1. This CDR3 comprises 15 residues. Trimming removed 0 bases from V and 7 bases from J; junction bases left unmatched: 6. The germline V gene has CDR1 MNHEY and CDR2 SVGEGT.

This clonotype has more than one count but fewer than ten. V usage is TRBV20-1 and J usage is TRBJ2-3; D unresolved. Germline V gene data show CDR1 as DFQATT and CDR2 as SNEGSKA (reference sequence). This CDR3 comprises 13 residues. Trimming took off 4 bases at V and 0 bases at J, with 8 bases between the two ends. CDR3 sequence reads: CSATVTSTDTQYF. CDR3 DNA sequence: TGCAGTGCTACAGTGACTAGCACAGATACGCAGTATTTT.

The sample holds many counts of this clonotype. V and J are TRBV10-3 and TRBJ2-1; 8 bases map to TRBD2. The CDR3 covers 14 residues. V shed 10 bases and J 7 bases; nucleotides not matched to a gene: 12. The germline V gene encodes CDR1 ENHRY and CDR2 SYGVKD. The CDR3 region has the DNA TGTGCCACAGGGAGGACGGGACTAGTGAATGAGCAGTTCTTC. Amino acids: CATGRTGLVNEQFF.

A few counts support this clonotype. CDR3: CASRALLLETQYF. The CDR3 DNA follows: TGTGCCAGCAGGGCCCTGTTGTTAGAGACCCAGTACTTC. The chain links TRBV2 to TRBJ2-5; D is ambiguous. Trimming took off 6 bases at V and 4 bases at J, with 12 bases between the two ends. CDR3 length equals 13 residues. Germline V CDR1 and CDR2: SNHLY, FYNNEI.

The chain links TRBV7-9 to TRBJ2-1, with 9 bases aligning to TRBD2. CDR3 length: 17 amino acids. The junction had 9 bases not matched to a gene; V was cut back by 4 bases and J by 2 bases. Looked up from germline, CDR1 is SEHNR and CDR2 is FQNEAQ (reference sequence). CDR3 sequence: CASSSPKRGVTYNEQFF. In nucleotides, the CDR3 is TGTGCCAGCAGCTCCCCTAAGCGGGGGGTGACCTACAATGAGCAGTTCTTC.

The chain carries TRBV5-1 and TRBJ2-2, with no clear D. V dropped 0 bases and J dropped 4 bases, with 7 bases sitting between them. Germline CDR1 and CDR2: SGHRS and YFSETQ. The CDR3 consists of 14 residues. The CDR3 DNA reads TGCGCCAGCAGCTTGGTCCAGACCACCGGGGAGCTGTTTTTT. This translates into CASSLVQTTGELFF.

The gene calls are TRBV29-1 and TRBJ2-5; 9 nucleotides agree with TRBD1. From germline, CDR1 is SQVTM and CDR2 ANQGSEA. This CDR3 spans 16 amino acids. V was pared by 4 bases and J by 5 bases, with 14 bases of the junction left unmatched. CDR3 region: CSVVLGQGVGWETQYF. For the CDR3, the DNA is TGCAGCGTTGTCCTGGGACAGGGAGTCGGTTGGGAGACCCAGTACTTC.

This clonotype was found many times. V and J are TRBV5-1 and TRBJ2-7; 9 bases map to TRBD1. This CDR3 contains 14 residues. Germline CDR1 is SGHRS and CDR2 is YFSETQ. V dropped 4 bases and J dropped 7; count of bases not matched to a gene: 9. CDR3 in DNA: TGCGCCAGCAGCCCAGGGGACAGGGTTGGGGAGCAGTACTTC. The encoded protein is CASSPGDRVGEQYF.

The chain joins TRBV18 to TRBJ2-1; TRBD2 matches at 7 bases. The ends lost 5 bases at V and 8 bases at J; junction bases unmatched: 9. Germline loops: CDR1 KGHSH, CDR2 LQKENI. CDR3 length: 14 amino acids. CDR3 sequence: CASSAGAPNDEQFF. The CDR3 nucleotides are TGTGCCAGCTCAGCGGGAGCTCCCAACGATGAGCAGTTCTTC.

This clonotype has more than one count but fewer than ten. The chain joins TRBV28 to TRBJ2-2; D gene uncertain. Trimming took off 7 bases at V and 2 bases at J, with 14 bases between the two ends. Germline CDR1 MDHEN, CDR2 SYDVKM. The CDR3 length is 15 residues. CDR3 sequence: CASTLGGINTGELFF. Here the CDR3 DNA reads TGTGCCAGCACTTTGGGTGGCATTAACACCGGGGAGCTGTTTTTT.

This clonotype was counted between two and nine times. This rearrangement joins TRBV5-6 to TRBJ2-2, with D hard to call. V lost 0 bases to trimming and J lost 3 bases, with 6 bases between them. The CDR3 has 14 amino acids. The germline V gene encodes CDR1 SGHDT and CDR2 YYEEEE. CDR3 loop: CASSLAFDTGELFF. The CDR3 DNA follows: TGTGCCAGCAGCTTGGCCTTCGACACCGGGGAGCTGTTTTTT.

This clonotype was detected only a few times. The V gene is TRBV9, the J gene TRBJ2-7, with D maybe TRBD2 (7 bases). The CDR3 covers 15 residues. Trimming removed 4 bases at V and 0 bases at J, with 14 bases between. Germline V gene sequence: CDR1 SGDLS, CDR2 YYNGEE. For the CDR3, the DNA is TGTGCCAGCAGCCCGGAGGGAGGGGGCTCCTACGAGCAGTACTTC. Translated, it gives CASSPEGGGSYEQYF.

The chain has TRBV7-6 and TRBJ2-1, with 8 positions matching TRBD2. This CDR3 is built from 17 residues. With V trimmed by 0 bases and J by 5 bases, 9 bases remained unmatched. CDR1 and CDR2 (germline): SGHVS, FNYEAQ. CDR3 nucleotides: TGTGCCAGCAGCTTAGCGGGGCGCGGGAGGTCCGACAATGAGCAGTTCTTC. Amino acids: CASSLAGRGRSDNEQFF.

This CDR3 is CASSPPVGLLGATDTQYF. The CDR3 DNA reads as TGTGCCAGCAGTCCTCCTGTGGGACTACTAGGAGCAACAGATACGCAGTATTTT. The chain carries TRBV28 and TRBJ2-3, with 7 bases lining up with TRBD2. The V and J ends lost 5 bases and 3 bases, in that order; junction bases with no gene match: 17. Germline V gene lookup returns CDR1 MDHEN and CDR2 SYDVKM. There are 18 residues in the CDR3.

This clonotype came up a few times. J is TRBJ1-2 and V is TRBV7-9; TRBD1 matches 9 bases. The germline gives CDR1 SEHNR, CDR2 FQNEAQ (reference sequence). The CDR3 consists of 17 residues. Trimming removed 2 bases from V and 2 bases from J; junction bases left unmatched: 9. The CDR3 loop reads CASSLTGTGIPNYGYTF. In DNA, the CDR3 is TGTGCCAGCAGCTTAACCGGGACAGGGATCCCAAACTATGGCTACACCTTC.

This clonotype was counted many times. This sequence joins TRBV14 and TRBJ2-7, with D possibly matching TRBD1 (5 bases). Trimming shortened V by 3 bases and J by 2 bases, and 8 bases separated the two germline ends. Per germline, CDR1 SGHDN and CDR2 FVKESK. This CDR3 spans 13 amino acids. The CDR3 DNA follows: TGTGCCAGCAGCCAGACAGTTGCCTACGAGCAGTACTTC. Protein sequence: CASSQTVAYEQYF.

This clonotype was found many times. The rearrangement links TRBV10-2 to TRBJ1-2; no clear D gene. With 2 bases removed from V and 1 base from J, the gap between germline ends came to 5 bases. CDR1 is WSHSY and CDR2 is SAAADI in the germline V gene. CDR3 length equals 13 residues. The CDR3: CASSELLNYGYTF. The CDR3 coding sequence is TGCGCCAGCAGTGAGCTGCTTAACTATGGCTACACCTTC.